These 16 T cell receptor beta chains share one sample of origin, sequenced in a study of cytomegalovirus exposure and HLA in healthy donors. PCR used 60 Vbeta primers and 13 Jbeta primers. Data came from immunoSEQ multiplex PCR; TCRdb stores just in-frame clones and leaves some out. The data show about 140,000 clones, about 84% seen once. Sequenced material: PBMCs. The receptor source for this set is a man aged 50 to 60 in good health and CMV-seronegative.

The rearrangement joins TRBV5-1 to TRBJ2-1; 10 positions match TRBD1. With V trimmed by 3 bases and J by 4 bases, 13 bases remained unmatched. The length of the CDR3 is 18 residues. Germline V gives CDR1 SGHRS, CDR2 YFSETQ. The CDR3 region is CASSSLTGTGAKYNEQFF. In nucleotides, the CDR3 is TGCGCCAGCAGCTCCCTAACCGGGACAGGGGCGAAATACAATGAGCAGTTCTTC.

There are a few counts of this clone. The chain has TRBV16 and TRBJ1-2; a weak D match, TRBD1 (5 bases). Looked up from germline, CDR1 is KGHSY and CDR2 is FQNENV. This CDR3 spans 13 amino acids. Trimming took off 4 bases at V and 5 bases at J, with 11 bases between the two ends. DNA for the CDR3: TGTGCCAGCAGCCCGGAGACAGTGTATGGCTACACCTTC. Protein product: CASSPETVYGYTF.

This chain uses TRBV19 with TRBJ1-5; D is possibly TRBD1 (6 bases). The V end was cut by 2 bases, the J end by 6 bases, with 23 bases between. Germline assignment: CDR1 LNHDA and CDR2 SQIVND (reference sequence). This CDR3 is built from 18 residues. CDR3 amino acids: CASSIWEGGLFGAQPQHF. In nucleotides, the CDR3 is TGTGCCAGTAGTATATGGGAGGGGGGGCTTTTTGGGGCTCAGCCCCAGCATTTT.

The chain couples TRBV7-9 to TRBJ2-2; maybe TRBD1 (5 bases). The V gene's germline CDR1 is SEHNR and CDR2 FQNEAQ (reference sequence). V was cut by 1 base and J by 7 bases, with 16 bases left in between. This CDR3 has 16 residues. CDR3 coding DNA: TGTGCCAGCAGCTTAGGTTATCAGGGAATGGACGGGGAGCTGTTTTTT. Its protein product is CASSLGYQGMDGELFF.

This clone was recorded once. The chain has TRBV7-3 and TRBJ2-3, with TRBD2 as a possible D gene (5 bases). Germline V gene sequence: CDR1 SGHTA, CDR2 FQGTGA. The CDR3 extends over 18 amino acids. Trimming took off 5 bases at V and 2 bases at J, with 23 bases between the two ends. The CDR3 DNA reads TGTGCCAGCAGCCGAGATCCGTTAGGCGGAGGCTCCACAGATACGCAGTATTTT. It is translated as CASSRDPLGGGSTDTQYF. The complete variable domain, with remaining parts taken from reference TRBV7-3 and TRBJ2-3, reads GAGVSQTPSNKVTEKGKYVELRCDPISGHTALYWYRQSLGQGPEFLIYFQGTGAADDSGLPNDRFFAVRPEGSVSTLKIQRTERGDSAVYLCASSRDPLGGGSTDTQYFGPGTRLTVL.

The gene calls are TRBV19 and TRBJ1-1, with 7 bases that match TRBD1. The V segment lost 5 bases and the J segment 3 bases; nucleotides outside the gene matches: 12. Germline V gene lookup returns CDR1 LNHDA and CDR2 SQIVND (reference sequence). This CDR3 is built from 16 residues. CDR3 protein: CASSSGGRLGDTEAFF. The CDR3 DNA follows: TGTGCCAGTAGTTCAGGGGGGAGACTAGGGGACACTGAAGCTTTCTTT.

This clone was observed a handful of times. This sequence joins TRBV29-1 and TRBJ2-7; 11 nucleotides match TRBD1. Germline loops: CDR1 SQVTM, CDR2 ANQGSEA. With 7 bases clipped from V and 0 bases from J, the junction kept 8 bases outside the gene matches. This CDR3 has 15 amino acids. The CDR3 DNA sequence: TGCAGCGCCTCCGGGACAGGGGGTTACTCCTACGAGCAGTACTTC. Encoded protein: CSASGTGGYSYEQYF.

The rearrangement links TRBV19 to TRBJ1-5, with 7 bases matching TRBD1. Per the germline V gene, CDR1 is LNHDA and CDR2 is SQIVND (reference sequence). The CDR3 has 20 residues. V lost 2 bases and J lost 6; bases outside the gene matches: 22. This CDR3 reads CASSITFVVVRQGGRQPQHF. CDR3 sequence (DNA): TGTGCCAGTAGTATAACGTTTGTGGTCGTCCGACAGGGTGGACGTCAGCCCCAGCATTTT.

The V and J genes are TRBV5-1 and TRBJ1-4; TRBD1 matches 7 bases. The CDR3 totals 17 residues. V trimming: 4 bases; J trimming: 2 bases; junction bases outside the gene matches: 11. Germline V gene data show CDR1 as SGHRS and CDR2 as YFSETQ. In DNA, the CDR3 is TGCGCCAGCAGCGCCACAGGGGATATTCAGACTAATGAAAAACTGTTTTTT. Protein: CASSATGDIQTNEKLFF.

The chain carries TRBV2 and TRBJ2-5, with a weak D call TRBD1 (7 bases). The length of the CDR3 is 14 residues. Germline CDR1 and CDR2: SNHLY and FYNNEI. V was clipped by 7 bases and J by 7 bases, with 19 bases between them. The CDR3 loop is CASIPVRGAGTQYF. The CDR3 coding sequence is TGTGCCAGCATCCCGGTCAGGGGGGCGGGGACCCAGTACTTC.

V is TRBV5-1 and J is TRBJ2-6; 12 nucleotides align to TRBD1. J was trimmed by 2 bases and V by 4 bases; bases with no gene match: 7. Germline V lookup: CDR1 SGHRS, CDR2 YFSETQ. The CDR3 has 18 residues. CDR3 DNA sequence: TGCGCCAGCAGCATGGGGACAGGGGGCGTAGCTGGGGCCAACGTCCTGACTTTC. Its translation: CASSMGTGGVAGANVLTF.

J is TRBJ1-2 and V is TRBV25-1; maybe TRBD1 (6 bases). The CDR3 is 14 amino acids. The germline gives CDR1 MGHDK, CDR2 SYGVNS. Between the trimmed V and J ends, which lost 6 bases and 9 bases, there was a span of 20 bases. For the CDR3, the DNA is TGTGCCAGCAGCGGGGGGTGGGGGGGCAGCAGCTACACCTTC. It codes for CASSGGWGGSSYTF.

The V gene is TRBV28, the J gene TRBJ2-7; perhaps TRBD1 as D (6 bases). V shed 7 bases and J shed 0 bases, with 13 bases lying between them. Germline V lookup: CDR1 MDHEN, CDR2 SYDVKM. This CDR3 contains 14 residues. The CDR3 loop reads CASITGTNSYEQYF. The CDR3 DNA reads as TGTGCCAGCATCACCGGGACAAACTCCTACGAGCAGTACTTC.

DNA for the CDR3: TGTGCCAGTAGTAGGGCCTTGAGCAATCAGCCCCAGCATTTT. Its translation is CASSRALSNQPQHF. This chain uses TRBV19 with TRBJ1-5; D ambiguous. Per the germline V gene, CDR1 is LNHDA and CDR2 is SQIVND (reference sequence). The CDR3 loop spans 14 amino acids. V was pared by 4 bases and J by 1 base, with 8 bases between.

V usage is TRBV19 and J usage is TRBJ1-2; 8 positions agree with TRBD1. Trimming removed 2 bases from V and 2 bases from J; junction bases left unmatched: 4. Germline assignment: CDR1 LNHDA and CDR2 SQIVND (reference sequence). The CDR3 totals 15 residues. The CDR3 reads CASSIIAGGNYGYTF. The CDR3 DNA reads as TGTGCCAGTAGTATAATCGCAGGGGGCAACTATGGCTACACCTTC.

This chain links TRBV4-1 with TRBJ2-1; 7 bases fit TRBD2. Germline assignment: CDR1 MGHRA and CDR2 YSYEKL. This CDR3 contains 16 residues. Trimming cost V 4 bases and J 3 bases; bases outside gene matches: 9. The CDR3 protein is CASSLLRRGSYNEQFF. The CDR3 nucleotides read TGCGCCAGCAGCCTTCTTCGGCGGGGGAGCTACAATGAGCAGTTCTTC.